The TCR beta chain described here comes from a study of blood T cells in healthy people across ages. Through a sample-barcoded 5' primer and a J-beta primer mix, a second PCR was run for roughly 6 to 12 cycles. A template-switch adaptor with 12 random nucleotides tagged each cDNA molecule. Via MiXCR, TCRdb re-called the 5' RACE reads, giving one row per CDR3 protein. The repertoire holds 550,000 to 650,000 distinct CDR3 sequences, about 30% seen once, with around a sixth in the top ten. In its sample, this clonotype was seen many times. This sequence originates from a woman older than 75 in good health. The sequenced sample consisted of blood.

CDR3: CASRVAGSHGYTF. DNA for the CDR3: TGTGCCAGCAGAGTCGCGGGGTCACATGGCTACACCTTC. The chain couples TRBV7-2 to TRBJ1-2; no clear D. This CDR3 contains 13 residues. Germline V gene data show CDR1 as SGHTA and CDR2 as FQGNSA. The germline V and J ends were trimmed by 6 bases and 6 bases, with 14 bases remaining between them.